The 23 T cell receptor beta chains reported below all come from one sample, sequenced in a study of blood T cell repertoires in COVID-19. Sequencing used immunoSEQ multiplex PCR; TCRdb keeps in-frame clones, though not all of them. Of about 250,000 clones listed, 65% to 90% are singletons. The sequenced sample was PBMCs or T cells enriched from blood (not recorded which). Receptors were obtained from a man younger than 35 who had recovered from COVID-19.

CDR3 coding DNA: TGTGCCAGTAGTATAGTTTTGGCGGTAGCGGGGGCTCACAATGAGCAGTTCTTC. It specifies CASSIVLAVAGAHNEQFF. The chain couples TRBV19 to TRBJ2-1, with 9 nucleotides matching TRBD2. The CDR3 extends over 18 amino acids. V lost 1 base, J lost 5 bases, and 12 bases stayed unmatched. The germline gives CDR1 LNHDA, CDR2 SQIVND (reference sequence).

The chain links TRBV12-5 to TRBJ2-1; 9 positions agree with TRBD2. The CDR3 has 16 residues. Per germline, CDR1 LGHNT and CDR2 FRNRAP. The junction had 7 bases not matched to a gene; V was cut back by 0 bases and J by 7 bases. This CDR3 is CASGLVIAGVRNEQFF. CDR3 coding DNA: TGTGCTAGTGGTTTGGTAATAGCGGGAGTGCGGAATGAGCAGTTCTTC.

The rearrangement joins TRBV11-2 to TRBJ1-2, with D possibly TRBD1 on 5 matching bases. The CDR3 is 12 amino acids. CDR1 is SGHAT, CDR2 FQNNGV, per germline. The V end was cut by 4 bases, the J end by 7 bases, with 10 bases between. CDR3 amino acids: CASSYQGFGYTF. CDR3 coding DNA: TGTGCCAGCAGCTATCAGGGTTTTGGCTACACCTTC. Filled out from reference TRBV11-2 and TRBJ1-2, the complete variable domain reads EAGVAQSPRYKIIEKRQSVAFWCNPISGHATLYWYQQILGQGPKLLIQFQNNGVVDDSQLPKDRFSAERLKGVDSTLKIQPAKLEDSAVYLCASSYQGFGYTFGSGTRLTVV.

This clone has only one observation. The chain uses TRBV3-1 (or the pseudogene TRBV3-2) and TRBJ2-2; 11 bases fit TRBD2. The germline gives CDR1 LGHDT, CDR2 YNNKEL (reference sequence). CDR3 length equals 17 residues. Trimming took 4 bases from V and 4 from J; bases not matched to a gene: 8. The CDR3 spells CASSRSGTSGSTGELFF. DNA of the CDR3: TGTGCCAGCAGCCGATCCGGGACTAGCGGTTCCACCGGGGAGCTGTTTTTT.

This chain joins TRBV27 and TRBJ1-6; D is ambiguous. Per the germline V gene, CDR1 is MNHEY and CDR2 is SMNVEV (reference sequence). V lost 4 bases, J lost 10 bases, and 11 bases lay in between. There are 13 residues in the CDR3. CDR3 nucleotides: TGTGCCAGCAGTTCCAACCGGGTATCACCCCTCCACTTT. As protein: CASSSNRVSPLHF.

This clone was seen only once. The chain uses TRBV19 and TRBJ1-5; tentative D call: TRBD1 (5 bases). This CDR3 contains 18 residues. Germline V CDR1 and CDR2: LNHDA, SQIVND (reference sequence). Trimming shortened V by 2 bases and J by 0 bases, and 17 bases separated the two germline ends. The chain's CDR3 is CASSIRETEINSNQPQHF. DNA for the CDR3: TGTGCCAGTAGTATAAGAGAGACAGAAATCAATAGCAATCAGCCCCAGCATTTT.

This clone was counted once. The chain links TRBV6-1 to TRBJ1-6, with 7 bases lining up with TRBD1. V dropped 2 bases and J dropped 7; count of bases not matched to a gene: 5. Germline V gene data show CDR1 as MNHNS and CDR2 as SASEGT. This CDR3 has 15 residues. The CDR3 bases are TGTGCCAGCAGTGAACAGGGGGTGGGGAATTCACCCCTCCACTTT. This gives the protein CASSEQGVGNSPLHF.

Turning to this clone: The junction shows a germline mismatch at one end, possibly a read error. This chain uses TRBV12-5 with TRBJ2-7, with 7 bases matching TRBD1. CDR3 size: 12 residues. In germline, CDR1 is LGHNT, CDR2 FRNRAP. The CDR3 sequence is CASGRQGHEQHF. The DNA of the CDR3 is TGTGCTAGTGGAAGACAGGGCCACGAGCAGCACTTC.

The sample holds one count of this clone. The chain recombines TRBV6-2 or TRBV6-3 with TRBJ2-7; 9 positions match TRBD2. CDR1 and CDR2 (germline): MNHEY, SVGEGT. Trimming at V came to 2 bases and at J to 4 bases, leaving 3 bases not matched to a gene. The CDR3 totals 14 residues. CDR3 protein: CASSYRLAGYEQYF. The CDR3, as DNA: TGTGCCAGCAGTTACAGGCTAGCGGGGTACGAGCAGTACTTC.

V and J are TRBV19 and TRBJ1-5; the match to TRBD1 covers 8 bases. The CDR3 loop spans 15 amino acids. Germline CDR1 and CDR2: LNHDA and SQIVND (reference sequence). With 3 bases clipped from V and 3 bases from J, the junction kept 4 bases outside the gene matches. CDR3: CASSIRTGPNQPQHF. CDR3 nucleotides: TGTGCCAGTAGTATTAGGACAGGGCCCAATCAGCCCCAGCATTTT.

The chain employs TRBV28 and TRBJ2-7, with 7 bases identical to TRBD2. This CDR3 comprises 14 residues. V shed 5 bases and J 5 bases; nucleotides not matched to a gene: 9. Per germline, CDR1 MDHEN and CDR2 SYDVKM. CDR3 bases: TGTGCCAGCAGTAGAGCGGGGATGGCCCACGAGCAGTACTTC. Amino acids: CASSRAGMAHEQYF.

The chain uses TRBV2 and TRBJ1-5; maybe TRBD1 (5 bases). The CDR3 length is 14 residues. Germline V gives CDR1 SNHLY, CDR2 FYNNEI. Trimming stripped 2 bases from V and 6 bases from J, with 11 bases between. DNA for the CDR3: TGTGCCAGCAGTGAACGGCAGGGAGGTCAGCCCCAGCATTTT. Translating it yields CASSERQGGQPQHF.

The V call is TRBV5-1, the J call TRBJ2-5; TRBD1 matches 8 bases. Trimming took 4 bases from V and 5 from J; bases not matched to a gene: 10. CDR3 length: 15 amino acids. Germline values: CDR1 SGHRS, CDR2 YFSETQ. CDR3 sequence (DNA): TGCGCCAGCAGCCAGGACAGGGTGTATCAGGAGACCCAGTACTTC. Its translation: CASSQDRVYQETQYF.

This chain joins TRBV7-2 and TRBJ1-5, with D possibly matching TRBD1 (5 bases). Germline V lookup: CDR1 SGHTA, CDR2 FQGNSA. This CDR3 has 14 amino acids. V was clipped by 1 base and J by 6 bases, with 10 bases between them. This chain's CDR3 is CASSLDQGGQPQHF. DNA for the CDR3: TGTGCCAGCAGCTTAGACCAGGGTGGTCAGCCCCAGCATTTT.

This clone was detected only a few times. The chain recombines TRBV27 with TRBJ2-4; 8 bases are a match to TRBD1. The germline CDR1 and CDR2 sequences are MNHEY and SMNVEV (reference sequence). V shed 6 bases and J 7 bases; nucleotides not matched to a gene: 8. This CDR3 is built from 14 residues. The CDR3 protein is CASSPRGRENIQYF. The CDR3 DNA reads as TGTGCCAGCAGCCCCAGGGGGCGAGAGAACATTCAGTACTTC.

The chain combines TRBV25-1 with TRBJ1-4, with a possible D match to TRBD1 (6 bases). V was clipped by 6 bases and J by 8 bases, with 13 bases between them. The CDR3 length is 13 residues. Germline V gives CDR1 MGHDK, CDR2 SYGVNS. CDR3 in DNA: TGTGCCAGCAGAACAGGGATCAGAGAAAAACTGTTTTTT. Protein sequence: CASRTGIREKLFF.

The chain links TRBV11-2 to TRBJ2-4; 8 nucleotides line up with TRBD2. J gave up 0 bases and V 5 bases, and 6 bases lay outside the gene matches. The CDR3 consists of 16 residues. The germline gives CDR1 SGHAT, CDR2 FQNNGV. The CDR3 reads CASSRPGGRAKNIQYF. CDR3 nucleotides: TGTGCCAGCAGCCGCCCGGGGGGGAGAGCCAAAAACATTCAGTACTTC.

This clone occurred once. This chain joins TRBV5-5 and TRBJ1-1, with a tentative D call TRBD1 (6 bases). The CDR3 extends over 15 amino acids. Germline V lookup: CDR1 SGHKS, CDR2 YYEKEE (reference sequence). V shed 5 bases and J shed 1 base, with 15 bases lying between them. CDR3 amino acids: CASRLRTDSNTEAFF. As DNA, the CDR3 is TGTGCCAGCAGACTGAGGACAGATTCGAACACTGAAGCTTTCTTT. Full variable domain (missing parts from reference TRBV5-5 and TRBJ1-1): DAGVTQSPTHLIKTRGQQVTLRCSPISGHKSVSWYQQVLGQGPQFIFQYYEKEERGRGNFPDRFSARQFPNYSSELNVNALLLGDSALYLCASRLRTDSNTEAFFGQGTRLTVV.

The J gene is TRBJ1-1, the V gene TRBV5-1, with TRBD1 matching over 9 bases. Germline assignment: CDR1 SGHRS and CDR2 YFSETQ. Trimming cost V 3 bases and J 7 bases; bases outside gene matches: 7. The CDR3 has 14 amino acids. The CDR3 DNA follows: TGCGCCAGCAGCTGGGGGGACAGGGAGAATGAAGCTTTCTTT. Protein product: CASSWGDRENEAFF.

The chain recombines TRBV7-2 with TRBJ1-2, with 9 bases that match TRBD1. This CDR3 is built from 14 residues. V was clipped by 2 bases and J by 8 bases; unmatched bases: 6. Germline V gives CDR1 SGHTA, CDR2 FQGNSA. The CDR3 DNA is TGTGCCAGCAGCTTATCACAGGGGGCGGGAGGCTACACCTTC. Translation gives CASSLSQGAGGYTF. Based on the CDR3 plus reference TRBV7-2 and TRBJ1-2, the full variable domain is GAGVSQSPSNKVTEKGKDVELRCDPISGHTALYWYRQSLGQGLEFLIYFQGNSAPDKSGLPSDRFSAERTGGSVSTLTIQRTQQEDSAVYLCASSLSQGAGGYTFGSGTRLTVV.

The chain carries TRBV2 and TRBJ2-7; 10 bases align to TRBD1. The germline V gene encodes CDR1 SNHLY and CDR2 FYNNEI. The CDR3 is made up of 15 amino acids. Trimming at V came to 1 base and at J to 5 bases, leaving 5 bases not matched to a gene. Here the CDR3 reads CASSEGTGGLDEQYF. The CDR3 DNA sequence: TGTGCCAGCAGTGAAGGGACAGGGGGATTGGACGAGCAGTACTTC.

The DNA of the CDR3 is TGTGCCATCACCACAGGGACAGGTCAATACACCTTC. Translation gives CAITTGTGQYTF. The rearrangement uses TRBV10-3 and TRBJ1-2; 8 nucleotides align to TRBD1. Unmatched junction bases numbered 9, after V lost 7 bases and J lost 11 bases. Germline CDR1 is ENHRY and CDR2 is SYGVKD. This CDR3 has 12 residues.

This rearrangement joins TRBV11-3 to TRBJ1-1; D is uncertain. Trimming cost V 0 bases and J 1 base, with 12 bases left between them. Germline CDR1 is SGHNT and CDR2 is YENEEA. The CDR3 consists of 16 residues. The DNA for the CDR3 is TGTGCCAGCAGCTTAGACGTGCTCCGGGGGAACACTGAAGCTTTCTTT. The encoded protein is CASSLDVLRGNTEAFF.